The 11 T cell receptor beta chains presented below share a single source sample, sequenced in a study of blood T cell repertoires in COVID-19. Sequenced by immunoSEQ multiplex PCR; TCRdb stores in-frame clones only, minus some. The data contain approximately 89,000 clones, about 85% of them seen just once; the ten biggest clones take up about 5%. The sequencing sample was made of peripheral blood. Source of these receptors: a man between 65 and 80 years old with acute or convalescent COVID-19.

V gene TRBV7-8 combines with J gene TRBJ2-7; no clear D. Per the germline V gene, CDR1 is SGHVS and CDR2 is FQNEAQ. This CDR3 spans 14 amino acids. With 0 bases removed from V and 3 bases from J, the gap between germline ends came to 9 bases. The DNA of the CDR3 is TGTGCCAGCAGCTTAGCGTACACGGGCTACGAGCAGTACGTC. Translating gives CASSLAYTGYEQYV.

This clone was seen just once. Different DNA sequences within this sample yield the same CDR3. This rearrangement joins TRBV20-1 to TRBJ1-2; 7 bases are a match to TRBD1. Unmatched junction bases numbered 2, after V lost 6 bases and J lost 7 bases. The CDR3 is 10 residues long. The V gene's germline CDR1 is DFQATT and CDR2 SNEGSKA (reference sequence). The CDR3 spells CSARQGGYTF. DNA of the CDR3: TGCAGTGCCAGACAGGGTGGCTACACCTTC.

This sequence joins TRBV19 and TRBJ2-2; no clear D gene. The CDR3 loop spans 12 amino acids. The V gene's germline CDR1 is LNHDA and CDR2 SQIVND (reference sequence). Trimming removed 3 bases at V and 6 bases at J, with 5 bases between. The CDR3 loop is CASSIGPGELFF. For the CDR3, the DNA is TGTGCCAGTAGTATTGGCCCCGGGGAGCTGTTTTTT.

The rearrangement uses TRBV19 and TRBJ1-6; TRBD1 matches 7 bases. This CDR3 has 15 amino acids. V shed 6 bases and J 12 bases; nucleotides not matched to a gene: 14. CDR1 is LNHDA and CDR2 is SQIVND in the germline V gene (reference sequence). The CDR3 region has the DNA TGTGCCAGTAGACCGGGGACAGATCTTGCGGGACCCCTCCACTTT. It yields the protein CASRPGTDLAGPLHF.

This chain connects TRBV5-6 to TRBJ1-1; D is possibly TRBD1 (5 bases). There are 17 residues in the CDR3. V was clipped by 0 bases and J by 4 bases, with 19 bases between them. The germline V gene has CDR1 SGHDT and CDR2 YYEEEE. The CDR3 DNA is TGTGCCAGCAGCTTGGGGCAGGGATCGGGTTTGATCACTGAAGCTTTCTTT. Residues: CASSLGQGSGLITEAFF.

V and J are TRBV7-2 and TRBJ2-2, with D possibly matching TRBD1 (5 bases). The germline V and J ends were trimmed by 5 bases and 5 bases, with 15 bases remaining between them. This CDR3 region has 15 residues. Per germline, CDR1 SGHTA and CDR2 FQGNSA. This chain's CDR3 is CASSRTREGTGELFF. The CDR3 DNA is TGTGCCAGCAGCCGCACCAGGGAAGGTACCGGGGAGCTGTTTTTT.

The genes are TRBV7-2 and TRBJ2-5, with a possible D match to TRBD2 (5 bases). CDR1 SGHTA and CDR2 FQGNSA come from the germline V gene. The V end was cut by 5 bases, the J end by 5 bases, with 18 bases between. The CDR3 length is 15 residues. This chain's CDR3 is CASSPSDGQRETQYF. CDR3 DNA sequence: TGTGCCAGCAGCCCTTCGGACGGCCAGCGGGAGACCCAGTACTTC.

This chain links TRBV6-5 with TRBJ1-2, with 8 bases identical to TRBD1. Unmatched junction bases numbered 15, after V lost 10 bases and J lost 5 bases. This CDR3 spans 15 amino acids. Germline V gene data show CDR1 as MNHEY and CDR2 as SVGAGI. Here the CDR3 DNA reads TGTGCCACGAGGCAGGGGGCTTTCACACTGTATGGCTACACCTTC. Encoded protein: CATRQGAFTLYGYTF.

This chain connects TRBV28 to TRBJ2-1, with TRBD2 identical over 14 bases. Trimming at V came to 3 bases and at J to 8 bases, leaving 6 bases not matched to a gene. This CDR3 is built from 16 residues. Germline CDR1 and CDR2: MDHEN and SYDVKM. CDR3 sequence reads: CASSFSTSGGGYEQFF. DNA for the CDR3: TGTGCCAGCAGTTTCTCGACTAGCGGGGGGGGTTATGAGCAGTTCTTC.

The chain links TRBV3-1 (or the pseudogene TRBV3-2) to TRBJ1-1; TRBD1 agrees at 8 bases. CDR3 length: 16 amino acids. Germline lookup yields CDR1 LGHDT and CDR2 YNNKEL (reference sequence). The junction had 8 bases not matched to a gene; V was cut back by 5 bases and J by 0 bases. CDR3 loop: CASSYLQGGMNTEAFF. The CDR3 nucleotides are TGTGCCAGCAGCTACCTACAGGGGGGGATGAACACTGAAGCTTTCTTT.

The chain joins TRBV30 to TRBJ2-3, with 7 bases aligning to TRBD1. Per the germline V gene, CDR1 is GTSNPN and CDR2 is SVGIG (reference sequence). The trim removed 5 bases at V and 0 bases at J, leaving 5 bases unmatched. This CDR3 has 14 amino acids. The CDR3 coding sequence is TGTGCCTGGGGGACAGACGTAAGCACAGATACGCAGTATTTT. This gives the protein CAWGTDVSTDTQYF.